These T cell receptor beta chains were read from a single sample in a study of T cell changes during pregnancy in multiple sclerosis. Sequencing was performed with immunoSEQ multiplex PCR; in TCRdb, only in-frame clones are kept and a portion is missing. Of 73,000 or so clones in the sample, 85% to 90% were seen once. The specimen was peripheral blood, collected after pregnancy. The receptor source for this set is a female donor in good health, enrolled as a control in a pregnancy study. Each CDR3 is given with its conserved first and last residue. Fields, in order: CDR3 DNA, CDR3 protein, V gene, clone size, J gene, CDR3 length, D gene. A D gene is named only where the DNA matches it firmly. Some rows have no size entry. The others give once, few or many, or a class for an expanded clone.

CDR3 DNA: TGTGCCAGCAGCTTAATTCGACTAGCGGGAGGGCCGGCAGATACGCAGTATTTT
CDR3 protein: CASSLIRLAGGPADTQYF
V gene: TRBV11-1
clone size: few
J gene: TRBJ2-3
CDR3 length: 18
D gene: TRBD2

CDR3 DNA: TGCGCCAGCAGCTTGGTTAGCGGCAGCACAGATACGCAGTATTTT
CDR3 protein: CASSLVSGSTDTQYF
V gene: TRBV5-1
clone size: .
J gene: TRBJ2-3
CDR3 length: 15
D gene: .

CDR3 DNA: TGTGCCAGCTCATCGACAGGGGTCAATGAGCAGTTCTTC
CDR3 protein: CASSSTGVNEQFF
V gene: TRBV18
clone size: .
J gene: TRBJ2-1
CDR3 length: 13
D gene: TRBD1

CDR3 DNA: TGTGCCACCAGCAGAATCGTTGGGACAGGGGTCCAATACGAGCAGTACTTC
CDR3 protein: CATSRIVGTGVQYEQYF
V gene: TRBV15
clone size: .
J gene: TRBJ2-7
CDR3 length: 17
D gene: TRBD1

CDR3 DNA: TGTGCCAGCAGGGGGACAGGGCGCAATCAGCCCCAGCATTTT
CDR3 protein: CASRGTGRNQPQHF
V gene: TRBV27
clone size: .
J gene: TRBJ1-5
CDR3 length: 14
D gene: TRBD1

CDR3 DNA: TGCGCCAGCGGTCGGGACAGGACAAGGGGACTGGAACCAATCCCATTTAGGTACGAGCAGTACTTC
CDR3 protein: CASGRDRTRGLEPIPFRYEQYF
V gene: TRBV10-1
clone size: .
J gene: TRBJ2-7
CDR3 length: 22
D gene: TRBD1

CDR3 DNA: TGTGCCAGCAGTCCGCGGGGGCTAGCGGGAGAGTTCCGGACAAGGGAGCAGTTCTTC
CDR3 protein: CASSPRGLAGEFRTREQFF
V gene: TRBV27
clone size: once
J gene: TRBJ2-1
CDR3 length: 19
D gene: TRBD2

CDR3 DNA: TGTGCCAGCAGTGAGGGGCAGGGTTCCCTCTACGAGCAGTACTTC
CDR3 protein: CASSEGQGSLYEQYF
V gene: TRBV2
clone size: .
J gene: TRBJ2-7
CDR3 length: 15
D gene: .

CDR3 DNA: TGTGCCAGCAGTGATACGGGGGGGAGCTCCTACAATGAGCAGTTCTTC
CDR3 protein: CASSDTGGSSYNEQFF
V gene: TRBV6-1
clone size: once
J gene: TRBJ2-1
CDR3 length: 16
D gene: TRBD2

CDR3 DNA: TGCGCCAGCAGCGCTAGACAGGGATCAAGCTCTGGAAACACCATATATTTT
CDR3 protein: CASSARQGSSSGNTIYF
V gene: TRBV5-1
clone size: .
J gene: TRBJ1-3
CDR3 length: 17
D gene: TRBD1

CDR3 DNA: TGTGCCAGCAGCCCAACCCTCTGGGCTTACGAGCAGTACTTC
CDR3 protein: CASSPTLWAYEQYF
V gene: TRBV5-6
clone size: .
J gene: TRBJ2-7
CDR3 length: 14
D gene: .

CDR3 DNA: TGTGCCAGCAGTTACGCCCCCCAGCGGGGCTACGAGCAGTACTTC
CDR3 protein: CASSYAPQRGYEQYF
V gene: TRBV6-5
clone size: .
J gene: TRBJ2-7
CDR3 length: 15
D gene: TRBD2

CDR3 DNA: TGTGCCATCAACCCGGGAGTAGGGACCGGGGAGCTGTTTTTT
CDR3 protein: CAINPGVGTGELFF
V gene: TRBV10-3
clone size: .
J gene: TRBJ2-2
CDR3 length: 14
D gene: .

CDR3 DNA: TGCGCCAGCAGCCAAAGACAGGGGGGTTCTAATGAAAAACTGTTTTTT
CDR3 protein: CASSQRQGGSNEKLFF
V gene: TRBV4-3
clone size: once
J gene: TRBJ1-4
CDR3 length: 16
D gene: TRBD1

CDR3 DNA: TGTGCCAGCAGCTCAGTGGCGGGGGTCTCATCAGAGACCCAGTACTTC
CDR3 protein: CASSSVAGVSSETQYF
V gene: TRBV7-2
clone size: once
J gene: TRBJ2-5
CDR3 length: 16
D gene: TRBD2

CDR3 DNA: TGTGCCAGCAGCATTCGACTAGCGCAGAACACCGGGGAGCTGTTTTTT
CDR3 protein: CASSIRLAQNTGELFF
V gene: TRBV9
clone size: .
J gene: TRBJ2-2
CDR3 length: 16
D gene: TRBD2

CDR3 DNA: TGTGCTAGTTGCCAGGGGGCGCGCAATCAGCCCCAGCATTTT
CDR3 protein: CASCQGARNQPQHF
V gene: TRBV12-5
clone size: .
J gene: TRBJ1-5
CDR3 length: 14
D gene: TRBD1

CDR3 DNA: TGTGCCAGCAGTTACTCTGGGACAGGGGCTTGGGAGCAGTACTTC
CDR3 protein: CASSYSGTGAWEQYF
V gene: TRBV6-5
clone size: .
J gene: TRBJ2-7
CDR3 length: 15
D gene: TRBD1

CDR3 DNA: TGCGCCAGCAGCACAGGCACAAGGGATGGTGAAAAACTGTTTTTT
CDR3 protein: CASSTGTRDGEKLFF
V gene: TRBV4-3
clone size: .
J gene: TRBJ1-4
CDR3 length: 15
D gene: .

CDR3 DNA: TGTGCCAGCAGCTTCATCCGGGGGAGCACAGATACGCAGTATTTT
CDR3 protein: CASSFIRGSTDTQYF
V gene: TRBV7-2
clone size: .
J gene: TRBJ2-3
CDR3 length: 15
D gene: .

CDR3 DNA: TGTGCCATCAGTGAGGATCGGGACAGGGGGTATTCACCCCTCCACTTT
CDR3 protein: CAISEDRDRGYSPLHF
V gene: TRBV10-3
clone size: .
J gene: TRBJ1-6
CDR3 length: 16
D gene: TRBD1

CDR3 DNA: TGTGCCAGTAGTATAGACAGGGAACCGGGTTCACCCCTCCACTTT
CDR3 protein: CASSIDREPGSPLHF
V gene: TRBV19
clone size: once
J gene: TRBJ1-6
CDR3 length: 15
D gene: .